The table lists the clone carrying this T cell receptor beta chain with a count of one. Vbeta (60) and Jbeta (13) primers were used in the PCR. Generated by immunoSEQ multiplex PCR, the TCRdb table keeps only in-frame clones and is missing some. The sample shows about 130,000 clones, roughly 80% of them seen only once. These data belong to a study of cytomegalovirus exposure and HLA in healthy donors. V lost 7 bases and J lost 7, with 26 bases in between. Germline V gives CDR1 MDHEN, CDR2 SYDVKM. This CDR3 has 16 residues. Sequenced: PBMCs. The V call is TRBV28, the J call TRBJ2-7; tentatively, D is TRBD1 (6 bases). This clonotype was sampled from a middle-aged woman in good health and CMV-seronegative. The CDR3 coding sequence is TGTGCCAGCACCGAGCCCGGGACAAGCGGCACAGGGGAGCAGTACTTC. Its protein is CASTEPGTSGTGEQYF.